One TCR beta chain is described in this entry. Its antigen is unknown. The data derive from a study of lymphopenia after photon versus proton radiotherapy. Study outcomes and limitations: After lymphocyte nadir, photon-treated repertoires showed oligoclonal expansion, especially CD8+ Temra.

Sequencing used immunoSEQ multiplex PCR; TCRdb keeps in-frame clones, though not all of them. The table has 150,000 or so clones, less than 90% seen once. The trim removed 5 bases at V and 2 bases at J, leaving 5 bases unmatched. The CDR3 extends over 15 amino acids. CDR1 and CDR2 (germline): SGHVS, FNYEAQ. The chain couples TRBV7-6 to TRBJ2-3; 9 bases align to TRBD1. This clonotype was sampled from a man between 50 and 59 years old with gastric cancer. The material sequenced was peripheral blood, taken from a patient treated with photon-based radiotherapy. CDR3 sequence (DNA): TGTGCCAGCAGCCCCGGACAGGGGCCCACAGATACGCAGTATTTT. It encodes CASSPGQGPTDTQYF.